This entry lists 7 T cell receptor beta chains sequenced from one sample in a study of blood T cell repertoires in COVID-19. The table came from immunoSEQ multiplex PCR; TCRdb's copy has only in-frame clones and leaves some out. The sample consists of approximately 460,000 clones, about 88% of them appearing once. The material sequenced was peripheral blood. These receptors came from a man aged 18-30 years with COVID-19, enrolled during active disease.

The CDR3 sequence: CASSPPPFGNQPQHF. The CDR3 DNA reads TGCGCCAGCAGCCCTCCCCCTTTCGGCAATCAGCCCCAGCATTTT. J is TRBJ1-5 and V is TRBV4-1; D ambiguous. V lost 4 bases and J 2 bases, leaving 12 bases between the germline ends. CDR3 length: 15 residues. Germline V gene data show CDR1 as MGHRA and CDR2 as YSYEKL.

The chain carries TRBV9 and TRBJ2-7; 7 bases agree with TRBD2. CDR1 is SGDLS and CDR2 is YYNGEE in the germline V gene. The V and J ends lost 0 bases and 7 bases, in that order; junction bases with no gene match: 4. This CDR3 has 13 amino acids. The CDR3 bases are TGTGCCAGCAGCGTAGGCGGGGGTAAAGAGCAGTACTTC. As protein: CASSVGGGKEQYF.

In DNA, the CDR3 is TGCGCCACCAGGCGGGACAGAGCCTCCTACGAGCAGTACTTC. It translates to CATRRDRASYEQYF. V usage is TRBV5-1 and J usage is TRBJ2-7, with D possibly being TRBD1 (7 bases). V gave up 9 bases and J gave up 0 bases, with 16 bases separating them. The CDR3 loop spans 14 amino acids. Germline assignment: CDR1 SGHRS and CDR2 YFSETQ.

The chain employs TRBV7-7 and TRBJ2-5, with D possibly TRBD1 on 5 matching bases. V was pared by 0 bases and J by 5 bases, with 16 bases between. Germline CDR1 and CDR2: SSHAT and FNYEAQ (reference sequence). There are 16 residues in the CDR3. The CDR3 DNA is TGTGCCAGCAGCTTAGCGCTTCAGGGTATGGGGGAGACCCAGTACTTC. Translated, it gives CASSLALQGMGETQYF.

The rearrangement uses TRBV24-1 and TRBJ1-4, with 10 bases fitting TRBD1. CDR3 size: 15 residues. Germline V lookup: CDR1 KGHDR, CDR2 SFDVKD. Trimming at V came to 4 bases and at J to 7 bases, leaving 5 bases not matched to a gene. CDR3 coding DNA: TGTGCCACCAGTGAGCCGACAGGGGGCGGTGAAAAACTGTTTTTT. Translating gives CATSEPTGGGEKLFF.

V is TRBV11-2 and J is TRBJ2-7; tentative D call: TRBD1 (7 bases). Between the trimmed V and J ends, which lost 5 bases and 2 bases, there was a span of 13 bases. Germline loops: CDR1 SGHAT, CDR2 FQNNGV. The CDR3 totals 14 residues. This chain's CDR3 is CASSPGGTPYEQYF. CDR3 in DNA: TGTGCCAGCAGCCCAGGGGGGACTCCCTACGAGCAGTACTTC.

The chain's CDR3 is CASSLARVDEQFF. DNA of the CDR3: TGCGCCAGCAGCTTGGCCAGGGTGGATGAGCAGTTCTTC. The chain recombines TRBV5-1 with TRBJ2-1, with D possibly being TRBD1 (5 bases). Germline CDR1 is SGHRS and CDR2 is YFSETQ. V lost 0 bases and J lost 8, with 9 bases in between. The CDR3 covers 13 residues. The whole variable domain, remainder taken from reference TRBV5-1 and TRBJ2-1, is KAGVTQTPRYLIKTRGQQVTLSCSPISGHRSVSWYQQTPGQGLQFLFEYFSETQRNKGNFPGRFSGRQFSNSRSEMNVSTLELGDSALYLCASSLARVDEQFFGPGTRLTVL.